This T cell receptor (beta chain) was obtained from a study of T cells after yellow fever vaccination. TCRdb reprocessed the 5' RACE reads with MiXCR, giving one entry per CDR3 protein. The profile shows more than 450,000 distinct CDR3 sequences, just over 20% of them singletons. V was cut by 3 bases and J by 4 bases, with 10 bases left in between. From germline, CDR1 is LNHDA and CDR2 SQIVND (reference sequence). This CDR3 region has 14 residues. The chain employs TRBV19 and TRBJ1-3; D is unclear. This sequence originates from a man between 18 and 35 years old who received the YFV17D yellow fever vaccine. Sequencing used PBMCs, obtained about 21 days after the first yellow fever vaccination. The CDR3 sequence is CASSMVASGNTIYF. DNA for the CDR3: TGTGCCAGTAGTATGGTTGCGTCGGGAAACACCATATATTTT.